This T cell receptor beta chain was observed in a study of control samples from healthy donors and cancer patients. Generated by immunoSEQ multiplex PCR, the TCRdb table keeps only in-frame clones and is missing some. The sample consists of about 140,000 clones, about 90% of them appearing once. CDR1 and CDR2 from the germline V gene are SGHTA and FQGTGA. V lost 5 bases, J lost 1 base, and 5 bases stayed unmatched. CDR3 length: 15 residues. This receptor was taken from a man between 18 and 35 years old in good health. V gene TRBV7-3 combines with J gene TRBJ2-3, with 8 bases lining up with TRBD1. Specimen: blood. DNA of the CDR3: TGTGCCAGCAGCCCTCAGGGGGCAGGCACAGATACGCAGTATTTT. The encoded protein is CASSPQGAGTDTQYF.